This passage covers 29 T cell receptor beta chains from one sample sequenced in a study of early T cells in non-severe SARS-CoV-2 infection. TCRdb re-called the 5' RACE reads through MiXCR, storing one row per CDR3 protein. The profile shows about 25,000 distinct CDR3 sequences, about 4.5% of them singletons. The specimen was whole blood. The receptors shown here come from an adult who was a healthcare worker with PCR-confirmed SARS-CoV-2 infection or an uninfected control (not recorded which).

This clonotype was recorded at least ten times. This rearrangement joins TRBV5-1 to TRBJ2-3; perhaps TRBD2 as D (5 bases). Trimming shortened V by 1 base and J by 3 bases, and 9 bases separated the two germline ends. This CDR3 has 14 residues. Germline CDR1 and CDR2: SGHRS and YFSETQ. Here the CDR3 reads CASSLKPGTDTQYF. The DNA of the CDR3 is TGCGCCAGCAGCTTGAAACCGGGGACAGATACGCAGTATTTT.

The table lists this clonotype with many counts. The rearrangement joins TRBV7-9 to TRBJ2-3; D is possibly TRBD2 (6 bases). Trimming pared 1 base from V and 1 base from J, leaving 15 bases between. The CDR3 is 17 amino acids. The germline V gene encodes CDR1 SEHNR and CDR2 FQNEAQ (reference sequence). CDR3 protein: CASSLGEEGLRTDTQYF. CDR3 in DNA: TGTGCCAGCAGCTTAGGGGAGGAGGGACTTCGCACAGATACGCAGTATTTT. The full variable domain, completed using reference TRBV7-9 and TRBJ2-3, is DTGVSQNPRHKITKRGQNVTFRCDPISEHNRLYWYRQTLGQGPEFLTYFQNEAQLEKSRLLSDRFSAERPKGSFSTLEIQRTEQGDSAMYLCASSLGEEGLRTDTQYFGPGTRLTVL.

This clonotype was observed many times. V and J are TRBV6-8 and TRBJ2-7; no reliable D call. The V gene's germline CDR1 is MNHGY and CDR2 SAAAGT. V was pared by 4 bases and J by 6 bases, with 10 bases between. CDR3 length equals 12 residues. CDR3 region: CASSFKKSEQYF. CDR3 in DNA: TGTGCCAGCAGTTTTAAGAAGAGCGAGCAGTACTTC.

This clonotype occurred many times. In nucleotides, the CDR3 is TGCAGCGCCGCTAGCGGGAGGGGTAATGAGCAGTTCTTC. Amino acid sequence: CSAASGRGNEQFF. V usage is TRBV29-1 and J usage is TRBJ2-1; the match to TRBD2 covers 12 bases. After removal of 7 bases from V and 7 bases from J, the junction contained 5 bases not matched to a gene. The CDR3 is 13 residues long. In germline, CDR1 is SQVTM, CDR2 ANQGSEA.

The sample holds many counts of this clonotype. CDR3 residues: CASSYGVSSYNEQFF. Written as DNA, the CDR3 is TGTGCCAGCAGTTACGGGGTAAGCTCCTACAATGAGCAGTTCTTC. V gene TRBV6-6 combines with J gene TRBJ2-1; D not resolved. V was trimmed by 2 bases and J by 0 bases, leaving 8 bases between them. Looked up from germline, CDR1 is MNHNY and CDR2 is SVGAGI (reference sequence). This CDR3 is built from 15 residues.

This clonotype has at least ten counts. The chain carries TRBV20-1 and TRBJ1-4, with D possibly TRBD1 on 5 matching bases. Germline V gene sequence: CDR1 DFQATT, CDR2 SNEGSKA (reference sequence). Trimming pared 3 bases from V and 7 bases from J, leaving 18 bases between. This CDR3 region has 15 residues. Here the CDR3 reads CSASSFSGRGEKLFF. As DNA, the CDR3 is TGCAGTGCTAGTAGCTTCTCAGGGCGGGGTGAAAAACTGTTTTTT.

This clonotype was recorded at least ten times. V gene TRBV7-8 combines with J gene TRBJ1-2; D is unclear. CDR1 SGHVS and CDR2 FQNEAQ come from the germline V gene. V was clipped by 1 base and J by 6 bases, with 12 bases between them. This CDR3 has 14 residues. The CDR3 nucleotides read TGTGCCAGCAGCTTAGAGGGCACGGGCAATGGCTACACCTTC. Translating gives CASSLEGTGNGYTF.

There are many counts of this clonotype. The chain links TRBV10-3 to TRBJ1-1; the D is unclear. The CDR3 sequence is 13 residues long. Germline lookup yields CDR1 ENHRY and CDR2 SYGVKD. The V and J ends lost 2 bases and 5 bases respectively, with 9 bases between them. The CDR3 reads CAISEAVETEAFF. DNA of the CDR3: TGTGCCATCAGTGAGGCCGTAGAGACTGAAGCTTTCTTT.

This clonotype has a count of ten or more. This rearrangement joins TRBV5-1 to TRBJ2-2; the D is unclear. The length of the CDR3 is 15 residues. Germline V gives CDR1 SGHRS, CDR2 YFSETQ. The V end lost 4 bases, the J end lost 2 bases, and 12 bases lay between the germline ends. The chain's CDR3 is CASSPGIHNTGELFF. The CDR3 DNA sequence: TGCGCCAGCAGCCCTGGGATACACAACACCGGGGAGCTGTTTTTT. The complete variable domain, with remaining parts taken from reference TRBV5-1 and TRBJ2-2, reads KAGVTQTPRYLIKTRGQQVTLSCSPISGHRSVSWYQQTPGQGLQFLFEYFSETQRNKGNFPGRFSGRQFSNSRSEMNVSTLELGDSALYLCASSPGIHNTGELFFGEGSRLTVL.

By proportion, this clonotype is medium-sized. The rearrangement joins TRBV6-2 or TRBV6-3 to TRBJ2-1; unclear D gene. The CDR3 sequence is 14 residues long. Per germline, CDR1 MNHEY and CDR2 SVGEGT. The V and J ends lost 9 bases and 2 bases respectively, with 14 bases between them. CDR3 sequence reads: CARGSTWAYNEQFF. The CDR3 nucleotides are TGTGCCAGGGGATCCACGTGGGCCTACAATGAGCAGTTCTTC.

At least ten counts were recorded for this clonotype. The chain uses TRBV7-6 and TRBJ2-7; D is ambiguous. Deletions cut 1 base from V and 2 bases from J, with 9 bases between. This CDR3 region has 14 residues. The germline V gene encodes CDR1 SGHVS and CDR2 FNYEAQ. As DNA, the CDR3 is TGTGCCAGCAGCTTAGAAACCAAGGCCTACGAGCAGTACTTC. It is translated as CASSLETKAYEQYF.

This clonotype was observed a handful of times. This chain links TRBV12-3 or TRBV12-4 with TRBJ2-7; possibly TRBD1 for D (6 bases). Trimming removed 1 base from V and 5 bases from J, with 12 bases in between. The CDR3 runs 14 residues. As DNA, the CDR3 is TGTGCCAGCAGTTTAGATGCAGACAGGAACGAGCAGTACTTC. This codes for CASSLDADRNEQYF.

In this sample, this clonotype turned up many times. The chain is built from TRBV20-1 and TRBJ2-5; D not certain. V was pared by 2 bases and J by 2 bases, with 9 bases between. The V gene's germline CDR1 is DFQATT and CDR2 SNEGSKA (reference sequence). The CDR3 consists of 13 residues. CDR3 coding DNA: TGCAGTGCTAGATCCCCTAGACAAGAGACCCAGTACTTC. This sequence encodes CSARSPRQETQYF.

This clonotype was recorded many times. The rearrangement uses TRBV28 and TRBJ2-4, with a tentative D call TRBD2 (5 bases). Germline CDR1 is MDHEN and CDR2 is SYDVKM. CDR3 length: 12 amino acids. The CDR3 loop reads CVVRADKNIQYF. In DNA form, the CDR3 reads TGTGTGGTGCGGGCAGACAAAAACATTCAGTACTTC.

V is TRBV15 and J is TRBJ1-6; D is unresolved. Between the trimmed V and J ends, which lost 0 bases and 10 bases, there was a span of 10 bases. In germline, CDR1 is LNHNV, CDR2 YYDKDF (reference sequence). The CDR3 is 14 amino acids. The CDR3 bases are TGTGCCACCAGCAGAGATCCAGCTCGGTCACCCCTCCACTTT. Protein: CATSRDPARSPLHF.

The chain couples TRBV20-1 to TRBJ1-1; TRBD1 agrees at 7 bases. This CDR3 has 12 amino acids. Per germline, CDR1 DFQATT and CDR2 SNEGSKA (reference sequence). The CDR3 spells CRVQGRNTEAFF. The CDR3 DNA is TGCAGGGTACAGGGGAGGAACACTGAAGCTTTCTTT.

V and J are TRBV20-1 and TRBJ2-7; weak D call: TRBD1 (5 bases). The germline V gene encodes CDR1 DFQATT and CDR2 SNEGSKA (reference sequence). V lost 3 bases and J lost 2, with 11 bases in between. CDR3 length equals 13 residues. The CDR3 sequence is CSARRTDTYEQYF. As DNA, the CDR3 is TGCAGTGCTAGGAGGACGGACACCTACGAGCAGTACTTC.

There are many counts of this clonotype. This chain uses TRBV11-3 with TRBJ2-2; no clear D gene. CDR3 length: 16 amino acids. From germline, CDR1 is SGHNT and CDR2 YENEEA. V was pared by 1 base and J by 5 bases, with 14 bases between. The CDR3 DNA follows: TGTGCCAGCAGCTTAGCGCGGCTAGGATGGACCGGGGAGCTGTTTTTT. Translating gives CASSLARLGWTGELFF.

The V gene is TRBV6-6, the J gene TRBJ2-1; TRBD2 matches at 11 bases. CDR1 and CDR2 from the germline V gene are MNHNY and SVGAGI (reference sequence). CDR3 length: 19 amino acids. V shed 4 bases, J shed 4 bases, and the junction held 15 bases outside the gene matches. In nucleotides, the CDR3 is TGTGCCAGCAGTTCGCAACTAGCGGGAGCTTCGTCACAGTACAATGAGCAGTTCTTC. This codes for CASSSQLAGASSQYNEQFF.

This clonotype came up a few times. The V and J genes are TRBV7-2 and TRBJ2-7, with 7 bases lining up with TRBD1. Germline V gene sequence: CDR1 SGHTA, CDR2 FQGNSA. This CDR3 contains 15 residues. The junction had 8 bases not matched to a gene; V was cut back by 4 bases and J by 2 bases. CDR3 nucleotides: TGTGCCAGCAGCTCTTCCGGGACAGAAACCTACGAGCAGTACTTC. As protein: CASSSSGTETYEQYF. Supplemented by reference TRBV7-2 and TRBJ2-7, the full variable domain reads GAGVSQSPSNKVTEKGKDVELRCDPISGHTALYWYRQSLGQGLEFLIYFQGNSAPDKSGLPSDRFSAERTGGSVSTLTIQRTQQEDSAVYLCASSSSGTETYEQYFGPGTRLTVT.

This clonotype was recorded a few times. The chain couples TRBV7-8 to TRBJ2-2; TRBD1 agrees at 7 bases. Germline-derived CDR1 and CDR2 are SGHVS and FQNEAQ. Trimming took 5 bases from V and 3 from J; bases not matched to a gene: 3. This CDR3 comprises 14 residues. For the CDR3, the DNA is TGTGCCAGCAGCCTACAGGGGTACACCGGGGAGCTGTTTTTT. Translation: CASSLQGYTGELFF.

This clonotype was seen ten or more times. The gene calls are TRBV3-1 and TRBJ2-4, with 7 nucleotides matching TRBD1. Trimming removed 4 bases from V and 6 bases from J; junction bases left unmatched: 3. Germline V lookup: CDR1 LGHDT, CDR2 YNNKEL (reference sequence). The CDR3 covers 13 residues. The DNA for the CDR3 is TGTGCCAGCAGCCGAGGGACAGTAAACATTCAGTACTTC. Its translation: CASSRGTVNIQYF.

This clonotype was seen at least ten times. The genes are TRBV20-1 and TRBJ2-3, with a possible D match to TRBD2 (7 bases). Per the germline V gene, CDR1 is DFQATT and CDR2 is SNEGSKA (reference sequence). CDR3 length equals 14 residues. V gave up 3 bases and J gave up 4 bases, with 14 bases separating them. The DNA for the CDR3 is TGCAGTGCTAGGAGGGGGGGCTTAGCAGATACGCAGTATTTT. Translation: CSARRGGLADTQYF.

Turning to this clonotype: A read error may explain this, as a much larger clone is one base away. The chain uses TRBV19 and TRBJ2-1, with D unresolved. Germline V gene data show CDR1 as LNHDA and CDR2 as SQIVND (reference sequence). V dropped 2 bases and J dropped 10 bases, with 21 bases sitting between them. The CDR3 totals 16 residues. CDR3 DNA sequence: TGTGCCAGTAGTATATCGGAACCATCCCGGATCCGCGAGCAGTTCTTC. Translated: CASSISEPSRIREQFF.

The J gene is TRBJ2-7, the V gene TRBV5-1; possible D gene TRBD1, 5 bases. Per the germline V gene, CDR1 is SGHRS and CDR2 is YFSETQ. V was shortened by 5 bases and J by 5 bases, with 14 bases between the two germline ends. This CDR3 is 13 amino acids long. In DNA, the CDR3 is TGCGCCAGCAGTTACCAGGGATCCCACGAGCAGTACTTC. Residues: CASSYQGSHEQYF.

In this sample, this clonotype turned up many times. The rearrangement joins TRBV7-2 to TRBJ2-7; TRBD2 matches 7 bases. V lost 7 bases and J lost 2; bases outside the gene matches: 8. Per the germline V gene, CDR1 is SGHTA and CDR2 is FQGNSA. The CDR3 sequence is 14 residues long. This CDR3 is CASNSPREPYEQYF. The CDR3 nucleotides are TGTGCCAGCAACAGTCCGCGGGAGCCCTACGAGCAGTACTTC.

This clonotype was seen ten or more times. J is TRBJ2-2 and V is TRBV9, with D unresolved. The CDR3 is 16 amino acids. The germline V gene has CDR1 SGDLS and CDR2 YYNGEE. Trimming removed 3 bases at V and 0 bases at J, with 12 bases between. CDR3 DNA: TGTGCCAGCAGCGAACAAGCGATTGCGAACACCGGGGAGCTGTTTTTT. Residues: CASSEQAIANTGELFF.

This clonotype was counted at least ten times. The CDR3 is CASTVGSVKGGELFF. The CDR3 region has the DNA TGTGCCAGTACCGTCGGGAGCGTCAAAGGCGGGGAGCTGTTTTTT. The genes are TRBV19 and TRBJ2-2; the D gene is possibly TRBD2 (6 bases). Germline V gene lookup returns CDR1 LNHDA and CDR2 SQIVND (reference sequence). The germline V and J ends were trimmed by 7 bases and 7 bases, with 19 bases remaining between them. The length of the CDR3 is 15 residues.

This clonotype ranks as medium-sized. The chain is built from TRBV20-1 and TRBJ1-6, with unresolved D. There are 13 residues in the CDR3. Germline assignment: CDR1 DFQATT and CDR2 SNEGSKA (reference sequence). The V end lost 1 base, the J end lost 13 bases, and 14 bases lay between the germline ends. CDR3 protein: CSARGAATGPLHF. CDR3 nucleotides: TGCAGTGCTAGAGGGGCCGCCACTGGTCCCCTCCACTTT.